This T cell receptor (beta chain) was retrieved from a study of T cell responses to AZD1222 COVID-19 vaccine. Produced via immunoSEQ multiplex PCR; TCRdb's table is partial and in-frame only. The table shows about 150,000 clones, with about 93% occurring only once. With 2 bases removed from V and 1 base from J, the gap between germline ends came to 8 bases. Germline CDR1 and CDR2: SGHTA and FQGNSA. The CDR3 is 15 residues long. Overall study results and limits: Just a handful of AZD1222 recipients were seropositive at baseline.

Remarks on this clone: Its antigen remains unknown.

The V call is TRBV7-2, the J call TRBJ1-4, with a weak D call TRBD1 (5 bases). The receptor was derived from an adult who received the AZD1222 COVID-19 vaccine. The sequencing used peripheral blood, collected 28 days after the second AZD1222 dose. This CDR3 is CASSLLGRTNEKLFF. CDR3 in DNA: TGTGCCAGCAGCTTACTGGGGCGAACTAATGAAAAACTGTTTTTT.